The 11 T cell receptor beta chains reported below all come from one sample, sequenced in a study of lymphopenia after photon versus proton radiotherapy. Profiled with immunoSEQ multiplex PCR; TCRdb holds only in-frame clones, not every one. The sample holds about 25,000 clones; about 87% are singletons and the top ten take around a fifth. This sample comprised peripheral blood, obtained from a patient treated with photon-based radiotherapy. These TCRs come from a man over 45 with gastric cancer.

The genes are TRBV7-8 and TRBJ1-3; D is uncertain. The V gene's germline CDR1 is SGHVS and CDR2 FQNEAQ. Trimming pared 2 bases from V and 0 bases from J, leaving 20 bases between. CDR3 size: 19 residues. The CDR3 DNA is TGTGCCAGCAGCTTAAATGCGGTTGGCAGGCTAAGCTCTGGAAACACCATATATTTT. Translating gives CASSLNAVGRLSSGNTIYF.

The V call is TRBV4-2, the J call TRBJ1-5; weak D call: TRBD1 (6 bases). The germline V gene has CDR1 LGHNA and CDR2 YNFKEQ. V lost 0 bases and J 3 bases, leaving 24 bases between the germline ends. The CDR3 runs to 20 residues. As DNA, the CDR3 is TGTGCCAGCAGCCAAGATTATGGGGACATACTCGTGAGGGACAATCAGCCCCAGCATTTT. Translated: CASSQDYGDILVRDNQPQHF.

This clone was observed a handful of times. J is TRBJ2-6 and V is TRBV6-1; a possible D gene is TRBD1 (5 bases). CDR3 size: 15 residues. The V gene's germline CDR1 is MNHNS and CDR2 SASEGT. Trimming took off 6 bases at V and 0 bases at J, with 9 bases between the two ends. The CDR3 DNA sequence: TGTGCCAGCAGACAGGAGAGCTCTGGGGCCAACGTCCTGACTTTC. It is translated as CASRQESSGANVLTF.

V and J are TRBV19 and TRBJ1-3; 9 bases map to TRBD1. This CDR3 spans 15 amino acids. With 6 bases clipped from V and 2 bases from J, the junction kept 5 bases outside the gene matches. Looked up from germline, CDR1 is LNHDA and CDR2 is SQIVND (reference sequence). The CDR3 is CASSGTGGTGNTIYF. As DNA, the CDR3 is TGTGCCAGTAGCGGTACAGGGGGCACTGGAAACACCATATATTTT.

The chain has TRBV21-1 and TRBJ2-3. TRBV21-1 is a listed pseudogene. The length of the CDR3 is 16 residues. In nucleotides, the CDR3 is TGTGCCAGCAGCAAAACGGCAATCCGAATGTCCGATACGCAGTATTTT. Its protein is CASSKTAIRMSDTQYF.

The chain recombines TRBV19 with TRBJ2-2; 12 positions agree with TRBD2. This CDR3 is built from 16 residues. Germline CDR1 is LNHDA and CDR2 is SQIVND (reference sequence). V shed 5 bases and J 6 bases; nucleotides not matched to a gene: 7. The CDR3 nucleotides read TGTGCCAGTAGTGTACCTAGCGGGGGGGTACCCGGGGAGCTGTTTTTT. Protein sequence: CASSVPSGGVPGELFF. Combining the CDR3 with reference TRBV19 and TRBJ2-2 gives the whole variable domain DGGITQSPKYLFRKEGQNVTLSCEQNLNHDAMYWYRQDPGQGLRLIYYSQIVNDFQKGDIAEGYSVSREKKESFPLTVTSAQKNPTAFYLCASSVPSGGVPGELFFGEGSRLTVL.

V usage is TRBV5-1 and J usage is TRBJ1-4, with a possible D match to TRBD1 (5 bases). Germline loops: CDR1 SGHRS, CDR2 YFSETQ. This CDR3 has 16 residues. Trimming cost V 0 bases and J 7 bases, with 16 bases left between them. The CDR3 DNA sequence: TGCGCCAGCAGCTTGGGACAGCGGACGTTGGGTGAAAAACTGTTTTTT. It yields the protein CASSLGQRTLGEKLFF.

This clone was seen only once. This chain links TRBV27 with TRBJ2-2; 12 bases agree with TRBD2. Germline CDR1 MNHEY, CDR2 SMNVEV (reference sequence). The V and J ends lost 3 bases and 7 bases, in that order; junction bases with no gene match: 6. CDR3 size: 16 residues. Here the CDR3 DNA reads TGTGCCAGCAGTTTCTTACTAGCGGGGGGAAACGGGGAGCTGTTTTTT. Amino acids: CASSFLLAGGNGELFF.

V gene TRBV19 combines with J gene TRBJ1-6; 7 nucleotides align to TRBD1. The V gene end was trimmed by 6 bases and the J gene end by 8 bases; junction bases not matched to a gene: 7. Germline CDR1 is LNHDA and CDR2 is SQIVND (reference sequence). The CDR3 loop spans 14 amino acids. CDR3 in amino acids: CASSRQGPYSPLHF. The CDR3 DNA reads TGTGCCAGTAGCCGACAGGGACCCTATTCACCCCTCCACTTT. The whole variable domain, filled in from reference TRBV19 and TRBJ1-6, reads DGGITQSPKYLFRKEGQNVTLSCEQNLNHDAMYWYRQDPGQGLRLIYYSQIVNDFQKGDIAEGYSVSREKKESFPLTVTSAQKNPTAFYLCASSRQGPYSPLHFGNGTRLTVT.

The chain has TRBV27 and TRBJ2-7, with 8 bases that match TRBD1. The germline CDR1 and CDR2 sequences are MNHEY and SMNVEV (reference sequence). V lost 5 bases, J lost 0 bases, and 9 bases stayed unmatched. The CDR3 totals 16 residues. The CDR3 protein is CASSPRDRQSSYEQYF. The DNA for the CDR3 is TGTGCCAGCAGTCCACGGGACAGGCAAAGCTCCTACGAGCAGTACTTC.

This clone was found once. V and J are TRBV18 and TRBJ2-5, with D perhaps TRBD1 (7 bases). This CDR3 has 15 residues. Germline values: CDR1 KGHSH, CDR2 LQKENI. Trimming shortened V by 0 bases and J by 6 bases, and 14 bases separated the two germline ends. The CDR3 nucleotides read TGTGCCAGCTCACCACCCGCAGGGGGAGGAAAGACCCAGTACTTC. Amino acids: CASSPPAGGGKTQYF. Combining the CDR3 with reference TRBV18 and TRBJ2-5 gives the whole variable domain NAGVMQNPRHLVRRRGQEARLRCSPMKGHSHVYWYRQLPEEGLKFMVYLQKENIIDESGMPKERFSAEFPKEGPSILRIQQVVRGDSAAYFCASSPPAGGGKTQYFGPGTRLLVL.